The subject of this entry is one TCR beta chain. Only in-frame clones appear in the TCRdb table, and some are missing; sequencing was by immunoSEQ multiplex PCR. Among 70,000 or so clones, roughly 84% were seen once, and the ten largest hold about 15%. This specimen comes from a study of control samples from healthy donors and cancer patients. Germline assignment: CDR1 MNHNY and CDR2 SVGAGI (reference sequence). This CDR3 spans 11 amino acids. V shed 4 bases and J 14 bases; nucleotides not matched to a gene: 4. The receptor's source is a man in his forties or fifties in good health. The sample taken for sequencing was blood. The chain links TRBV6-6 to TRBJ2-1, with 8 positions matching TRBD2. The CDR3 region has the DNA TGTGCCAGCAGTTTTACTAGCGGCGAGTTCTTC. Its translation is CASSFTSGEFF.